This TCR beta chain was profiled in a study of shared clonotypes between healthy human individuals. Original analysis: With immunoSEQ giving junction-only sequences and no quality scores, filtering differed. Profiled with immunoSEQ multiplex PCR; TCRdb holds only in-frame clones, not every one. The DNA was the basis for D and trimming; V, J and clone size are from that table. The sample has roughly 2,500,000 clones; roughly 93% are singletons. From germline, CDR1 is GTSNPN and CDR2 SVGIG (reference sequence). V gave up 2 bases and J gave up 2 bases; unmatched junction bases: 6. The CDR3 covers 15 residues. In its sample, this clone was seen once.

This chain connects TRBV30 to TRBJ1-2; 9 positions agree with TRBD1. This clonotype was obtained from a young man in good health. Some clones in this sample may be carry-over from other donors' samples. Material: naive CD4+ T cells from PBMCs. This sample's subset: CD45RA+ positively selected. Here the CDR3 DNA reads TGTGCCTGGAGTTTGGGACAGGGATTAAACTATGGCTACACCTTC. It encodes CAWSLGQGLNYGYTF. The variable domain in full, completed from reference TRBV30 and TRBJ1-2, reads SQTIHQWPATLVQPVGSPLSLECTVEGTSNPNLYWYRQAAGRGLQLLFYSVGIGQISSEVPQNLSASRPQDRQFILSSKKLLLSDSGFYLCAWSLGQGLNYGYTFGSGTRLTVV.